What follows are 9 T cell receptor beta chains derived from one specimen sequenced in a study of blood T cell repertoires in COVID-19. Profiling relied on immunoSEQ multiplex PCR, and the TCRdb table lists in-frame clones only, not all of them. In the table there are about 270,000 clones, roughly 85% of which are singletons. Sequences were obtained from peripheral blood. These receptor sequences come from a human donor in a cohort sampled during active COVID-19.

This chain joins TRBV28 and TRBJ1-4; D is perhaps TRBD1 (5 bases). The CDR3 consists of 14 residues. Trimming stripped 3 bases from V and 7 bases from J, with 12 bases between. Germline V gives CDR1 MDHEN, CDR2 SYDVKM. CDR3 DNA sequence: TGTGCCAGCAGTTTGGGGGGTATAAGTGAAAAACTGTTTTTT. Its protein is CASSLGGISEKLFF.

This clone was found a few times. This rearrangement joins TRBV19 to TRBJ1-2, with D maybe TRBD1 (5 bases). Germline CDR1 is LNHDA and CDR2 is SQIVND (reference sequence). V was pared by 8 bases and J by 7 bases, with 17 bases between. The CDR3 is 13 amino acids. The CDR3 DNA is TGTGCCAGTGGAGGGGTGGCTAGGGCTGGCTACACCTTC. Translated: CASGGVARAGYTF.

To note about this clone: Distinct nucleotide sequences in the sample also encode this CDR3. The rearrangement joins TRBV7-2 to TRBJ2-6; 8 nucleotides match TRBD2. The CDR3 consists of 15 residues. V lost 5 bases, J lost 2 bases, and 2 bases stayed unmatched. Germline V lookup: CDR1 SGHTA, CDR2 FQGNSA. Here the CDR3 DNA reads TGTGCCAGCAGCGCGGGGGGCGCTGGGGCCAACGTCCTGACTTTC. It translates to CASSAGGAGANVLTF.

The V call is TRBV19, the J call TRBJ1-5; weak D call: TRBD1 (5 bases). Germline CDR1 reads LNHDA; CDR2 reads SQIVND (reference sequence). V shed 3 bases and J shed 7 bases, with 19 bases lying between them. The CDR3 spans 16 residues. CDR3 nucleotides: TGTGCCAGTAGTATTAGGACGTTAGGGGAACAACAGCCCCAGCATTTT. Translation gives CASSIRTLGEQQPQHF. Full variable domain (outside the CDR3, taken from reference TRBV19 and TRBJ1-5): DGGITQSPKYLFRKEGQNVTLSCEQNLNHDAMYWYRQDPGQGLRLIYYSQIVNDFQKGDIAEGYSVSREKKESFPLTVTSAQKNPTAFYLCASSIRTLGEQQPQHFGDGTRLSIL.

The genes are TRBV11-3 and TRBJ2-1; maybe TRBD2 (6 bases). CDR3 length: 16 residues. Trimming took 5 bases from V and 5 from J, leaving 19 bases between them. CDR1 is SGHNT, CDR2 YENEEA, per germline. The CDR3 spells CASSPGTGLGDNEQFF. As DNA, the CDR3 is TGTGCCAGCAGCCCTGGTACGGGACTGGGGGACAATGAGCAGTTCTTC.

The DNA for the CDR3 is TGTGCCAGCAGTTTCTATAGCGGGACATACAATGAGCAGTTCTTC. Protein sequence: CASSFYSGTYNEQFF. The rearrangement uses TRBV27 and TRBJ2-1, with 8 bases fitting TRBD2. Germline CDR1 and CDR2: MNHEY and SMNVEV (reference sequence). The CDR3 length is 15 residues. Losses at the gene ends were 3 bases for V and 4 bases for J; bases not matched to a gene: 5.

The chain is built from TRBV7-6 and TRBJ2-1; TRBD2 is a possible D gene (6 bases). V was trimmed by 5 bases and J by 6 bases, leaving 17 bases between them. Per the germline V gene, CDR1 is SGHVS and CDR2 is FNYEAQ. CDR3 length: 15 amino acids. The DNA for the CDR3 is TGTGCCAGCAGCCAAGCGGTCGGGAGCCGCAATGAGCAGTTCTTC. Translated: CASSQAVGSRNEQFF.

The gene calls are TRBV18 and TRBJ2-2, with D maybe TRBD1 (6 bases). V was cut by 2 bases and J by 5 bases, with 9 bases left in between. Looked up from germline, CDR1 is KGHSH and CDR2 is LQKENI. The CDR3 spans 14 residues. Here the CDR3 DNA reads TGTGCCAGCTCACCAGCAGGGGAAACCGGGGAGCTGTTTTTT. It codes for CASSPAGETGELFF.

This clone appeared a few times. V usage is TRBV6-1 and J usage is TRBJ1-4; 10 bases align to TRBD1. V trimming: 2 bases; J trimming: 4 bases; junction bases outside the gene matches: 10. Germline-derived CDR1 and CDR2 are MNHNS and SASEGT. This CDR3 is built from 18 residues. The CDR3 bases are TGTGCCAGCAGTGAACGGGGGGACAGGGGCGGATATAATGAAAAACTGTTTTTT. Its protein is CASSERGDRGGYNEKLFF.